The 27 T cell receptor beta chains presented below share a single source sample, sequenced in a study of T cells in localized non-small cell lung cancer. TCRdb's table, derived via immunoSEQ multiplex PCR, lists solely in-frame clones and lacks some. The table shows approximately 20,000 clones, with about 88% occurring only once. The source material was peripheral blood, sampled before any cancer treatment. The receptors originated from a man aged 40-75 years with stage I lung adenocarcinoma.

This clone has a handful of counts. The J gene is TRBJ2-5, the V gene TRBV6-4, with unresolved D. The CDR3 length is 10 residues. Trimming left V 5 bases short and J 4 bases short, with 2 bases between. Germline CDR1 MRHNA, CDR2 SNTAGT. The CDR3 loop reads CASSPETQYF. The CDR3, as DNA: TGTGCCAGCAGTCCAGAGACCCAGTACTTC.

This sequence joins TRBV7-2 and TRBJ2-1; weak D call: TRBD2 (5 bases). Trimming removed 7 bases from V and 5 bases from J, with 12 bases in between. The CDR3 runs to 13 residues. Germline V gene lookup returns CDR1 SGHTA and CDR2 FQGNSA. The CDR3 loop is CASNPTRHNEQFF. The CDR3 DNA reads TGTGCCAGCAACCCAACTAGGCACAATGAGCAGTTCTTC.

The chain has TRBV6-4 and TRBJ2-3, with 8 bases that match TRBD2. V lost 3 bases to trimming and J lost 3 bases; unmatched junction nucleotides: 8. The CDR3 runs 16 residues. Germline values: CDR1 MRHNA, CDR2 SNTAGT. The CDR3 nucleotides read TGTGCCAGCAGTGAATCGCGGGGGGCGCGAACAGATACGCAGTATTTT. It is translated as CASSESRGARTDTQYF.

The rearrangement links TRBV5-6 to TRBJ1-6, with 11 bases lining up with TRBD1. The CDR3 has 13 amino acids. The germline V gene has CDR1 SGHDT and CDR2 YYEEEE. Trimming at V came to 7 bases and at J to 10 bases, leaving 4 bases not matched to a gene. CDR3 nucleotides: TGTGCCAGCGGGACAGGGGGAAGCTCACCCCTCCACTTT. Translation: CASGTGGSSPLHF.

The genes are TRBV7-2 and TRBJ2-5; the D gene is possibly TRBD1 (5 bases). V lost 1 base, J lost 10 bases, and 13 bases lay in between. There are 13 residues in the CDR3. Germline assignment: CDR1 SGHTA and CDR2 FQGNSA. CDR3: CASSLEEQGHQYF. DNA for the CDR3: TGTGCCAGCAGCTTAGAGGAGCAGGGCCACCAGTACTTC.

Regarding this clone: One end of the junction varies from germline; a read error may be responsible. This sequence joins TRBV11-3 and TRBJ2-7, with D hard to call. CDR1 is SGHNT, CDR2 YENEEA, per germline. This CDR3 has 14 residues. In DNA form, the CDR3 reads TGTGCCAGCAGCGTGGGCGCCAGCTCCAACGAGCAGTACTTC. This codes for CASSVGASSNEQYF.

This sequence joins TRBV5-1 and TRBJ2-7; D not resolved. The germline V and J ends were trimmed by 4 bases and 4 bases, with 21 bases remaining between them. CDR1 is SGHRS, CDR2 YFSETQ, per germline. The CDR3 consists of 16 residues. The CDR3 protein is CASSLTVSGTFYEQYF. CDR3 bases: TGCGCCAGCAGCCTCACCGTTTCGGGCACCTTTTACGAGCAGTACTTC.

This chain joins TRBV13 and TRBJ2-7; TRBD2 matches at 15 bases. J was trimmed by 6 bases and V by 5 bases; bases with no gene match: 8. The CDR3 has 16 residues. Per the germline V gene, CDR1 is PRHDT and CDR2 is FYEKMQ (reference sequence). DNA for the CDR3: TGTGCCAGCAGCCCGGGACTAGCGGGAGGTTCTGGCGAGCAGTACTTC. It yields the protein CASSPGLAGGSGEQYF.

The rearrangement links TRBV5-8 to TRBJ2-5; tentative D call: TRBD1 (5 bases). Trimming stripped 4 bases from V and 2 bases from J, with 15 bases between. The CDR3 consists of 15 residues. The germline V gene encodes CDR1 SGHTS and CDR2 YDEGEE. As DNA, the CDR3 is TGTGCCAGCAGCCTTGTGGGGCAGTCGCAAGAGACCCAGTACTTC. The encoded protein is CASSLVGQSQETQYF.

The J gene is TRBJ2-7, the V gene TRBV21-1; no DNA check was done on the table's D call, TRBD1. TRBV21-1 is termed a pseudogene. The CDR3 is 15 residues long. The CDR3 is CASSSRDRVLSEQYF. The CDR3 DNA reads TGTGCCAGCAGCAGCCGGGACAGGGTCTTAAGCGAGCAGTACTTC.

This clone was recorded once. V gene TRBV7-6 combines with J gene TRBJ2-3; no reliable D call. This CDR3 is 12 amino acids long. Germline V gene lookup returns CDR1 SGHVS and CDR2 FNYEAQ. Trimming took 5 bases from V and 6 from J, leaving 9 bases between them. CDR3 coding DNA: TGTGCCAGCAGCCCCGACCTTGATACGCAGTATTTT. Translation: CASSPDLDTQYF.

In this sample, this clone turned up a few times. The J gene is TRBJ1-4, the V gene TRBV27, with TRBD1 matching 7 bases. CDR3 length: 15 amino acids. V lost 4 bases to trimming and J lost 1 base; unmatched junction nucleotides: 3. Per germline, CDR1 MNHEY and CDR2 SMNVEV (reference sequence). CDR3 in amino acids: CASSSWDRTNEKLFF. As DNA, the CDR3 is TGTGCCAGCAGTTCATGGGACAGAACTAATGAAAAACTGTTTTTT.

V is TRBV28 and J is TRBJ2-1; D possibly uses TRBD1 or TRBD2 (5 bases each). Deletions cut 0 bases from V and 5 bases from J, with 5 bases between. Looked up from germline, CDR1 is MDHEN and CDR2 is SYDVKM. The length of the CDR3 is 13 residues. The CDR3 nucleotides read TGTGCCAGCAGTTTATGGGGGGACAATGAGCAGTTCTTC. This sequence encodes CASSLWGDNEQFF.

The V gene is TRBV7-8, the J gene TRBJ2-5; D possibly corresponds to TRBD2 (7 bases). This CDR3 has 17 residues. Germline CDR1 is SGHVS and CDR2 is FQNEAQ. V lost 0 bases and J lost 0, with 14 bases in between. The DNA for the CDR3 is TGTGCCAGCAGCTTAGCGTACCGGGGGGCGTACCAAGAGACCCAGTACTTC. Translation gives CASSLAYRGAYQETQYF.

This clone has only a few counts. This rearrangement joins TRBV27 to TRBJ2-5; possible D gene TRBD1, 5 bases. Germline CDR1 is MNHEY and CDR2 is SMNVEV (reference sequence). The V and J ends lost 0 bases and 4 bases respectively, with 15 bases between them. The CDR3 has 16 residues. As DNA, the CDR3 is TGTGCCAGCAGTTTATCGAAGGGGTTTGATATAGAGACCCAGTACTTC. It specifies CASSLSKGFDIETQYF.

This clone was found a few times. This chain joins TRBV4-3 and TRBJ2-2; TRBD2 matches at 12 bases. The CDR3 totals 17 residues. Germline V gene lookup returns CDR1 LGHNA and CDR2 YSLEER. V was pared by 5 bases and J by 0 bases, with 4 bases of the junction left unmatched. CDR3 nucleotides: TGCGCCAGCAGCACCCGGACTAGCGGGACGAACACCGGGGAGCTGTTTTTT. As protein: CASSTRTSGTNTGELFF.

The chain recombines TRBV7-9 with TRBJ2-7, with 8 nucleotides matching TRBD1. The CDR3 consists of 15 residues. Per the germline V gene, CDR1 is SEHNR and CDR2 is FQNEAQ (reference sequence). Trimming removed 6 bases from V and 2 bases from J; junction bases left unmatched: 9. DNA of the CDR3: TGTGCCAGCAGTTCAAGACAGGGGCCAGCCTACGAGCAGTACTTC. This translates into CASSSRQGPAYEQYF.

By share, this clone counts as medium-sized. The CDR3 bases are TGTGCCAGCAGTTTCCCCACAACCCGGATCGGAGAGACCCAGTACTTC. Its translation: CASSFPTTRIGETQYF. The chain is built from TRBV28 and TRBJ2-5; no clear D gene. Germline lookup yields CDR1 MDHEN and CDR2 SYDVKM. The CDR3 runs to 16 residues. Trimming cost V 3 bases and J 4 bases, with 18 bases left between them.

The J gene is TRBJ2-5, the V gene TRBV7-7, with 14 bases aligning to TRBD2. The CDR3 has 15 residues. The germline V gene encodes CDR1 SSHAT and CDR2 FNYEAQ (reference sequence). The V segment lost 5 bases and the J segment 5 bases; nucleotides outside the gene matches: 4. CDR3 protein: CASSIGTSGGETQYF. The DNA of the CDR3 is TGTGCCAGCAGCATAGGGACTAGCGGGGGTGAGACCCAGTACTTC.

The count of this clone is one. This chain links TRBV5-1 with TRBJ2-7; D is uncertain. The germline V and J ends were trimmed by 4 bases and 1 base, with 9 bases remaining between them. Germline V gene sequence: CDR1 SGHRS, CDR2 YFSETQ. CDR3 size: 13 residues. The CDR3 reads CASSNGLSYEQYF. CDR3 nucleotide sequence: TGCGCCAGCAGCAACGGGCTTTCCTACGAGCAGTACTTC.

This chain links TRBV28 with TRBJ2-1; D remains unclear. Trimming shortened V by 6 bases and J by 5 bases, and 14 bases separated the two germline ends. Germline CDR1 reads MDHEN; CDR2 reads SYDVKM. The length of the CDR3 is 14 residues. The chain's CDR3 is CASSPKFKNNEQFF. As DNA, the CDR3 is TGTGCCAGCAGCCCCAAGTTTAAGAACAATGAGCAGTTCTTC.

This chain connects TRBV4-3 to TRBJ2-5; 11 nucleotides line up with TRBD2. This CDR3 is 15 amino acids long. With 2 bases clipped from V and 3 bases from J, the junction kept 2 bases outside the gene matches. CDR1 and CDR2 from the germline V gene are LGHNA and YSLEER. The CDR3 region has the DNA TGCGCCAGCAGCCAATTACTAGCGGGAGAAGAGACCCAGTACTTC. It encodes CASSQLLAGEETQYF.

This clone appeared a single time. V usage is TRBV5-1 and J usage is TRBJ2-3, with D possibly being TRBD1 or TRBD2 (6 bases each). From germline, CDR1 is SGHRS and CDR2 YFSETQ. The ends were cut back, 4 bases at V and 6 bases at J, with 18 bases in the middle. The CDR3 is 15 amino acids. The CDR3 region is CASSPVQGSGDTQYF. In nucleotides, the CDR3 is TGCGCCAGCAGCCCTGTCCAGGGGAGCGGGGATACGCAGTATTTT. Drawing the rest from reference TRBV5-1 and TRBJ2-3, the complete variable domain is KAGVTQTPRYLIKTRGQQVTLSCSPISGHRSVSWYQQTPGQGLQFLFEYFSETQRNKGNFPGRFSGRQFSNSRSEMNVSTLELGDSALYLCASSPVQGSGDTQYFGPGTRLTVL.

The V call is TRBV20-1, the J call TRBJ2-3; no definite D call. V was shortened by 6 bases and J by 6 bases, with 10 bases between the two germline ends. The CDR3 length is 11 residues. Germline CDR1 DFQATT, CDR2 SNEGSKA (reference sequence). DNA for the CDR3: TGCAGTGCACCGGGTCGGGATACGCAGTATTTT. Protein sequence: CSAPGRDTQYF.

The chain carries TRBV19 and TRBJ1-1; possible D gene TRBD1, 5 bases. The CDR3 spans 14 residues. V was clipped by 3 bases and J by 1 base, with 9 bases between them. CDR1 LNHDA and CDR2 SQIVND come from the germline V gene (reference sequence). The CDR3 loop is CASSMWGENTEAFF. CDR3 in DNA: TGTGCCAGTAGTATGTGGGGGGAGAACACTGAAGCTTTCTTT.

This clone has only a few counts. The rearrangement joins TRBV27 to TRBJ2-7; perhaps TRBD2 as D (6 bases). The CDR3 is 14 residues long. Trimming took 9 bases from V and 3 from J, leaving 18 bases between them. CDR1 and CDR2 (germline): MNHEY, SMNVEV (reference sequence). CDR3 loop: CASQIKGGIYEQYF. CDR3 nucleotides: TGTGCCAGTCAAATCAAAGGAGGGATCTACGAGCAGTACTTC.

The chain is built from TRBV4-1 and TRBJ2-7; D unresolved. V lost 0 bases and J 3 bases, leaving 12 bases between the germline ends. Germline V gives CDR1 MGHRA, CDR2 YSYEKL. The CDR3 totals 15 residues. CDR3 sequence reads: CASSQDLGKLYEQYF. Written as DNA, the CDR3 is TGCGCCAGCAGCCAAGATCTAGGGAAACTCTACGAGCAGTACTTC.